This T cell receptor beta chain was profiled in a study of blood T cell repertoires in COVID-19. Overall study: Both acute and convalescent COVID-19 samples were obtained from the United States, Italy and Spain. The analysed material was cDNA or gDNA that came from T cells, B-cell-depleted T cells, or PBMCs.

V lost 6 bases and J lost 5; bases outside the gene matches: 5. Germline CDR1 is WSHSY and CDR2 is SAAADI. The CDR3 has 15 residues. The authors' processing: Quantification of nucleated cells was approximated via reference gene primer amplification. Some clones are missing from TCRdb's copy, which holds only in-frame ones; the method was immunoSEQ multiplex PCR. V and J calls plus clone size are reproduced from that table; the DNA served to infer D and trimming. This sample has a few hundred thousand clones, with 82% found just once. This receptor was taken from a woman aged 18-29 years with acute or convalescent COVID-19. The source material was peripheral blood. The chain employs TRBV10-2 and TRBJ2-1; TRBD2 agrees at 12 bases. CDR3 sequence (DNA): TGCGCCAGCAGAGCCGGGACTAGCGGGCACAATGAGCAGTTCTTC. It codes for CASRAGTSGHNEQFF.